There are many counts of the clone carrying this T cell receptor beta chain. The data stem from a study of T-cell reconstitution after alpha-beta-depleted transplantation in children. CDR1 is SGHVS, CDR2 FQNEAQ, per germline. The CDR3 covers 17 residues. Trimming took off 2 bases at V and 2 bases at J, with 15 bases between the two ends. This sample's TCRbeta library carried unique molecular identifier barcodes. MiXCR was run by TCRdb on the PCR reads, yielding one entry per CDR3 protein. The repertoire holds approximately 170,000 distinct CDR3 sequences, with approximately 10% as singletons. Source: PBMCs, taken before TCRalphabeta/CD19-depleted stem cell transplant. The rearrangement joins TRBV7-8 to TRBJ2-2; D gene ambiguous. This receptor was identified in a boy younger than 10 with acute myeloid leukemia, due to receive a stem cell transplant. CDR3 amino acids: CASSLSWTKTNTGELFF. The DNA for the CDR3 is TGTGCCAGCAGCTTATCTTGGACCAAAACCAACACCGGGGAGCTGTTTTTT. The whole variable domain, filled in from reference TRBV7-8 and TRBJ2-2, reads GAGVSQSPRYKVAKRGQDVALRCDPISGHVSLFWYQQALGQGPEFLTYFQNEAQLDKSGLPSDRFFAERPEGSVSTLKIQRTQQEDSAVYLCASSLSWTKTNTGELFFGEGSRLTVL.